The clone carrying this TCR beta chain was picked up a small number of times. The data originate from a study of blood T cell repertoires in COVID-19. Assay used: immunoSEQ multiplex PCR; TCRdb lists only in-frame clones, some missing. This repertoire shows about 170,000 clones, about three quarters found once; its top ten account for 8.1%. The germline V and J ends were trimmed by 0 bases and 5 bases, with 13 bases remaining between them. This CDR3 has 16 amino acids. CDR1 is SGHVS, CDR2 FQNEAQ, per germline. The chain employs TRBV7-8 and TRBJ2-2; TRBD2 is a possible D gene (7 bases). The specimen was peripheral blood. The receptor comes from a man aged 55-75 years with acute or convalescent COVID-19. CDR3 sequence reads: CASSLAEGGLTGELFF. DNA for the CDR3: TGTGCCAGCAGCTTAGCGGAGGGGGGGCTAACCGGGGAGCTGTTTTTT.